This T cell receptor beta chain is from a study of human T cells and chemical hapten exposure. Overall study: Application of 0.01% DPC to the upper back was done by patch test, with a reading at 6 days.

Original handling: Between about 23,224 and 750,000 TCRs appeared in each sample, and the median stood at roughly 100,000. From the RACE reads, TCRdb called clonotypes with MiXCR, one entry per CDR3 protein. The V and J calls were not made by the authors but by TCRdb's processing. This sample has 80,000 to 95,000 distinct CDR3 sequences, with around 10% found just once. The CDR3 spans 16 residues. Per the germline V gene, CDR1 is SGHVS and CDR2 is FQNEAQ. Trimming shortened V by 1 base and J by 0 bases, and 7 bases separated the two germline ends. This clonotype was seen a handful of times. Regarding time point: patch test 1, 2 weeks after DPC sensitization. Treatment meaning: therapeutic diphenylcyclopropenone sensitization with weekly scalp DPC. Blood draws came before every patch-test application.

The rearrangement joins TRBV7-8 to TRBJ2-6; D call uncertain. The sequence derives from a woman in her forties or fifties with alopecia areata. Some clones in this sample may be carry-over from other donors' samples. The sequences come from whole blood, collected in connection with sensitization to the hapten diphenylcyclopropenone (DPC). The DNA of the CDR3 is TGTGCCAGCAGCTTAGTCCTGGGCTCTGGGGCCAACGTCCTGACTTTC. It encodes CASSLVLGSGANVLTF. The full variable domain, in which reference TRBV7-8 and TRBJ2-6 provide the parts outside the CDR3, is GAGVSQSPRYKVAKRGQDVALRCDPISGHVSLFWYQQALGQGPEFLTYFQNEAQLDKSGLPSDRFFAERPEGSVSTLKIQRTQQEDSAVYLCASSLVLGSGANVLTFGAGSRLTVL.